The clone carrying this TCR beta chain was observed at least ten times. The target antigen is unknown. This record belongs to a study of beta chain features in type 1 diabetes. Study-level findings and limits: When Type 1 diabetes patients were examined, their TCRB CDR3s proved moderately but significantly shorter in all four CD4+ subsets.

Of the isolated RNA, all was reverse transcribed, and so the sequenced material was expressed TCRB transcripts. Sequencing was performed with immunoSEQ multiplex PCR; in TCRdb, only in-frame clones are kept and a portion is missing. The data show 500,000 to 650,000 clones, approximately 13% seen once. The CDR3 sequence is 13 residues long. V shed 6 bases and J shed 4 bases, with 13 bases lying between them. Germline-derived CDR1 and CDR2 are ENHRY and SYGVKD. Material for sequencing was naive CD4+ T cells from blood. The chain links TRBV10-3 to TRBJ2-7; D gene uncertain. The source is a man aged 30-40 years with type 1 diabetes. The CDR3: CAISNTPVYEQYF. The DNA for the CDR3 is TGTGCCATCAGCAACACCCCCGTTTACGAGCAGTACTTC.